This paragraph reports one TCR beta chain. Authors' analysis steps: Reference gene primer amplification gave estimated nucleated cell counts. Repertoires were generated with immunoSEQ multiplex PCR, while TCRdb's copy carries only in-frame clones and drops some. The DNA gave D and trimming, while V, J and clone size come from that table. This repertoire shows 46,000 or so clones, 88% found once; its top ten account for approximately 8.4%. This entry is derived from a study of blood T cell repertoires in COVID-19. On the study more broadly: Samples representing acute and convalescent COVID-19 were sourced from the United States, Italy and Spain. Nucleic acid was either cDNA or gDNA, and it came from T cells, B-cell-depleted T cells, or PBMCs.

The ends lost 1 base at V and 3 bases at J; junction bases unmatched: 5. This CDR3 spans 15 amino acids. Looked up from germline, CDR1 is LNHDA and CDR2 is SQIVND (reference sequence). The V gene is TRBV19, the J gene TRBJ2-7, with 8 bases matching TRBD1. What was sequenced was peripheral blood. This receptor was identified in a man aged 45-65 years with acute or convalescent COVID-19. The DNA of the CDR3 is TGTGCCAGTAGTATAGCTTCCGGGACAGGCTACGAGCAGTACTTC. This codes for CASSIASGTGYEQYF.